The present T cell receptor beta chain was sequenced within a study of T cell clones after liver transplantation. Across the study: Third-party-reactive TCRbeta sequences from pre-transplant mixed lymphocyte reactions served as antigen-independent comparators. Tolerant meant at least one year fully off immunosuppression without liver enzymes above twice normal. General study findings and limits: Circulating graft-donor-reactive CD4 TCRbeta sequences fell significantly post-transplant in most of the 8 subjects.

The repertoire was sequenced with immunoSEQ multiplex PCR; TCRdb's copy has only in-frame clones and lacks some. The repertoire holds about 72,000 clones, with more than 75% as singletons. The V end lost 5 bases, the J end lost 2 bases, and 13 bases lay between the germline ends. This CDR3 has 14 amino acids. Germline values: CDR1 SGHTA, CDR2 FQGNSA. As for this clone: What it binds is not known.

V gene TRBV7-2 combines with J gene TRBJ2-7; D is possibly TRBD1 (7 bases). The source was CD4+ T cells from blood, collected before liver transplant. The receptor comes from a human donor who received a liver transplant. CDR3 in amino acids: CASSLQGGTYEQYF. DNA for the CDR3: TGTGCCAGCAGCCTGCAGGGGGGAACCTACGAGCAGTACTTC.